The rows below give T cell receptor beta chains drawn from one sample of a study of regulatory dendritic cells for organ transplantation. Assay used: immunoSEQ multiplex PCR; TCRdb lists only in-frame clones, some missing. The data show 25,000 to 30,000 clones, 60% to 80% seen once. Sequenced input: memory CD4+ T cells from blood. Receptors were obtained from a human donor in good health. CDR3s include the opening cysteine and the closing phenylalanine or tryptophan. Each record gives: V gene, J gene, clone size, D gene, CDR3 protein, CDR3 DNA. D genes are given only for firm matches. A row's size may be missing; if present it is once, few, many or a size class.

V: TRBV6-5
J: TRBJ1-1
size: -
D: -
CDR3: CASSYGGREAFF
DNA: TGTGCCAGCAGTTATGGCGGGAGGGAAGCTTTCTTT

V: TRBV15
J: TRBJ1-2
size: -
D: -
CDR3: CATSKQENYGYTF
DNA: TGTGCCACCAGCAAACAGGAAAACTATGGCTACACCTTC

V: TRBV27
J: TRBJ1-2
size: -
D: TRBD1
CDR3: CATKQGARYGYTF
DNA: TGTGCCACCAAACAGGGGGCACGTTATGGCTACACCTTC

V: TRBV10-3
J: TRBJ1-2
size: -
D: TRBD1
CDR3: CAIRQTGIYGYTF
DNA: TGTGCCATCAGGCAGACAGGGATCTATGGCTACACCTTC

V: TRBV6-1
J: TRBJ1-2
size: -
D: -
CDR3: CASRNIQNYGYTF
DNA: TGTGCCAGCAGAAACATACAGAACTATGGCTACACCTTC

V: TRBV4-3
J: TRBJ1-1
size: once
D: TRBD1
CDR3: CASSQGGGDVDTEAFF
DNA: TGCGCCAGCAGCCAAGGAGGGGGCGATGTTGACACTGAAGCTTTCTTT

V: TRBV5-4
J: TRBJ1-2
size: once
D: -
CDR3: CASSADGNYGYTF
DNA: TGTGCCAGCAGCGCGGACGGGAACTATGGCTACACCTTC

V: TRBV7-9
J: TRBJ2-7
size: -
D: -
CDR3: CASSQPFRGKYF
DNA: TGTGCCAGCAGCCAACCGTTCCGGGGGAAGTACTTC

V: TRBV11-2
J: TRBJ1-1
size: few
D: -
CDR3: CASSFTGTEAFF
DNA: TGTGCCAGCAGCTTCACCGGCACTGAAGCTTTCTTT

V: TRBV6-5
J: TRBJ2-7
size: -
D: -
CDR3: CASSYEGGAEQYF
DNA: TGTGCCAGCAGTTACGAAGGGGGGGCCGAGCAGTACTTC

V: TRBV5-6
J: TRBJ1-2
size: -
D: -
CDR3: CASSLGSGWGTFDYGYTF
DNA: TGTGCCAGCAGCTTGGGGAGCGGCTGGGGGACTTTTGACTATGGCTACACCTTC

V: TRBV7-8
J: TRBJ2-3
size: -
D: -
CDR3: CASSLALLDTQYF
DNA: TGTGCCAGCAGCTTAGCCCTTCTTGATACGCAGTATTTT

V: TRBV20-1
J: TRBJ2-7
size: -
D: -
CDR3: CSAARNYEQYF
DNA: TGCAGTGCTGCCCGGAACTACGAGCAGTACTTC

V: TRBV7-6
J: TRBJ2-3
size: -
D: -
CDR3: CASSVGESTDTQYF
DNA: TGTGCCAGCAGCGTCGGGGAGAGCACAGATACGCAGTATTTT

V: TRBV4-2
J: TRBJ2-7
size: -
D: -
CDR3: CASSQDIGGEQYF
DNA: TGTGCCAGCAGCCAAGACATTGGGGGCGAGCAGTACTTC

V: TRBV28
J: TRBJ2-7
size: few
D: TRBD2
CDR3: CASQASGRYEQYF
DNA: TGTGCCAGCCAGGCTAGCGGGAGATACGAGCAGTACTTC

V: TRBV7-2
J: TRBJ1-2
size: -
D: -
CDR3: CASSFYGSGYTF
DNA: TGTGCCAGCAGCTTCTACGGATCCGGCTACACCTTC

V: TRBV6-1
J: TRBJ2-5
size: once
D: TRBD2
CDR3: CASSGSGGPGETQYF
DNA: TGTGCCAGCAGTGGATCGGGGGGGCCCGGAGAGACCCAGTACTTC

V: TRBV28
J: TRBJ1-2
size: -
D: TRBD1
CDR3: CASSSGGANYGYTF
DNA: TGTGCCAGCAGTTCAGGGGGCGCTAACTATGGCTACACCTTC

V: TRBV15
J: TRBJ2-3
size: -
D: -
CDR3: CATSRDTDTQYF
DNA: TGTGCCACCAGCAGGGACACAGATACGCAGTATTTT

V: TRBV2
J: TRBJ1-1
size: -
D: TRBD1
CDR3: CASSERGRNTEAFF
DNA: TGTGCCAGCAGTGAAAGGGGGCGGAACACTGAAGCTTTCTTT

V: TRBV7-2
J: TRBJ2-7
size: -
D: -
CDR3: CASSLGHSSYEQYF
DNA: TGTGCCAGCAGCTTAGGACATAGCTCCTACGAGCAGTACTTC